These 26 T cell receptor beta chains share one sample of origin, sequenced in a study of shared clonotypes between healthy human individuals. TCRdb keeps only in-frame clones here, not all; method: immunoSEQ multiplex PCR. This table has some 1,600,000 clones, 98% appearing once. The sequenced sample consisted of naive CD4+ T cells sorted from blood. The subset: CD45RA+ positively selected. The receptors shown here come from a man aged 25 to 40 in good health.

This clone appeared a single time. The same CDR3 arises from other DNA sequences in this sample as well. This chain connects TRBV5-4 to TRBJ2-5, with TRBD1 matching 8 bases. Germline V CDR1 and CDR2: SGHNT, YYREEE (reference sequence). With V trimmed by 4 bases and J by 1 base, 3 bases remained unmatched. This CDR3 comprises 14 residues. The CDR3 nucleotides read TGTGCCAGCAGCCTGGACAGGGTCCAAGAGACCCAGTACTTC. Translation: CASSLDRVQETQYF.

J is TRBJ2-6 and V is TRBV5-1, with 9 nucleotides matching TRBD1. V lost 4 bases and J lost 4; bases outside the gene matches: 6. Germline V gene lookup returns CDR1 SGHRS and CDR2 YFSETQ. This CDR3 region has 16 residues. Written as DNA, the CDR3 is TGCGCCAGCAGCCCCGGGACAGGGATCGGGGCCAACGTCCTGACTTTC. This translates into CASSPGTGIGANVLTF.

CDR3 bases: TGTGCCAGCAGTTTACAGGGGGCGATTAACATTCAGTACTTC. It codes for CASSLQGAINIQYF. V usage is TRBV28 and J usage is TRBJ2-4, with 8 bases lining up with TRBD1. This CDR3 is built from 14 residues. Losses at the gene ends were 2 bases for V and 7 bases for J; bases not matched to a gene: 4. Germline V gene sequence: CDR1 MDHEN, CDR2 SYDVKM.

Turning to this clone: Additional DNA sequences in this sample encode the identical CDR3. The chain links TRBV19 to TRBJ2-5, with D tentatively TRBD2 (5 bases). CDR1 and CDR2 from the germline V gene are LNHDA and SQIVND (reference sequence). The CDR3 is made up of 14 amino acids. The ends were cut back, 3 bases at V and 1 base at J, with 9 bases in the middle. CDR3 bases: TGTGCCAGTAGTATTCGGGGTCCCCAAGAGACCCAGTACTTC. Translating it yields CASSIRGPQETQYF.

The chain links TRBV28 to TRBJ1-5; D is uncertain. V was shortened by 3 bases and J by 9 bases, with 9 bases between the two germline ends. Germline loops: CDR1 MDHEN, CDR2 SYDVKM. The CDR3 runs to 12 residues. The CDR3 DNA reads as TGTGCCAGCAGTTTGCCCGGCAGGCCCCAGCATTTT. This gives the protein CASSLPGRPQHF.

This sequence joins TRBV5-6 and TRBJ2-7; D may be TRBD1 (5 bases). With 5 bases removed from V and 3 bases from J, the gap between germline ends came to 12 bases. CDR1 SGHDT and CDR2 YYEEEE come from the germline V gene. The CDR3 runs to 13 residues. CDR3 in amino acids: CASRTTGVYEQYF. The CDR3, as DNA: TGTGCCAGCAGAACTACAGGAGTCTACGAGCAGTACTTC.

This clone was observed once. V gene TRBV5-4 combines with J gene TRBJ2-1, with unresolved D. This CDR3 region has 14 residues. CDR1 and CDR2 (germline): SGHNT, YYREEE (reference sequence). V lost 5 bases and J lost 0, with 9 bases in between. The CDR3 nucleotides read TGTGCCAGCAGTCGTTCGAGCTCCTACAATGAGCAGTTCTTC. Translation gives CASSRSSSYNEQFF.

The rearrangement links TRBV5-1 to TRBJ1-2, with TRBD1 identical over 7 bases. V lost 9 bases, J lost 5 bases, and 13 bases stayed unmatched. Germline V gene data show CDR1 as SGHRS and CDR2 as YFSETQ. There are 14 residues in the CDR3. CDR3 nucleotides: TGCGCCACCCATTCCGGGACAGCCTCTTATGGCTACACCTTC. Its translation: CATHSGTASYGYTF.

For the CDR3, the DNA is TGTGCCTGGAGCGTAGGGGGGAAGAGGGCCGGTGGCTACACCTTC. It encodes CAWSVGGKRAGGYTF. V gene TRBV30 combines with J gene TRBJ1-2; the D gene is possibly TRBD1 (6 bases). The germline V gene encodes CDR1 GTSNPN and CDR2 SVGIG (reference sequence). V was cut by 3 bases and J by 7 bases, with 21 bases left in between. This CDR3 is built from 15 residues.

The chain is built from TRBV7-2 and TRBJ2-3; D is perhaps TRBD2 (5 bases). CDR3 length equals 14 residues. The V gene lost 3 bases and the J gene lost 0 bases, with 7 bases spanning the gap. CDR1 and CDR2 from the germline V gene are SGHTA and FQGNSA. The CDR3 coding sequence is TGTGCCAGCAGCTTCCCGGGAAGCACAGATACGCAGTATTTT. As protein: CASSFPGSTDTQYF.

This rearrangement joins TRBV4-2 to TRBJ2-7, with TRBD2 as a possible D gene (5 bases). In germline, CDR1 is LGHNA, CDR2 YNFKEQ. The ends were cut back, 0 bases at V and 3 bases at J, with 18 bases in the middle. This CDR3 has 17 residues. The CDR3 loop is CASSQEPWVGGRYEQYF. CDR3 coding DNA: TGTGCCAGCAGCCAAGAACCCTGGGTCGGCGGGCGCTACGAGCAGTACTTC.

The rearrangement uses TRBV5-6 and TRBJ1-4, with D tentatively TRBD1 (6 bases). V shed 3 bases and J shed 5 bases, with 14 bases lying between them. CDR1 is SGHDT and CDR2 is YYEEEE in the germline V gene. There are 15 residues in the CDR3. The CDR3 coding sequence is TGTGCCAGCAGCTCGCTTCTCGGACAGAATGAAAAACTGTTTTTT. It yields the protein CASSSLLGQNEKLFF.

The rearrangement links TRBV5-1 to TRBJ2-2, with a weak D call TRBD1 (6 bases). CDR3 size: 15 residues. V dropped 4 bases and J dropped 6 bases, with 16 bases sitting between them. Germline values: CDR1 SGHRS, CDR2 YFSETQ. CDR3 DNA sequence: TGCGCCAGCAGCCCTTCCTTAGGACAGTCCGGGGAGCTGTTTTTT. Protein sequence: CASSPSLGQSGELFF.

The rearrangement links TRBV9 to TRBJ2-2, with D perhaps matching TRBD2 (6 bases). CDR1 is SGDLS, CDR2 YYNGEE, per germline. This CDR3 comprises 17 residues. V lost 2 bases, J lost 6 bases, and 20 bases lay in between. CDR3 sequence reads: CASSVRGGRDSAGELFF. The CDR3 DNA reads TGTGCCAGCAGCGTGAGGGGTGGCAGGGACTCTGCCGGGGAGCTGTTTTTT.

CDR3 protein: CASQPTGRINYGYTF. In DNA, the CDR3 is TGTGCCAGCCAACCCACGGGACGAATTAACTATGGCTACACCTTC. This sequence joins TRBV13 and TRBJ1-2, with D possibly TRBD1 on 5 matching bases. This CDR3 contains 15 residues. Per the germline V gene, CDR1 is PRHDT and CDR2 is FYEKMQ (reference sequence). V was pared by 8 bases and J by 1 base, with 17 bases between.

This chain links TRBV27 with TRBJ2-2; 8 nucleotides match TRBD1. Germline V gene sequence: CDR1 MNHEY, CDR2 SMNVEV (reference sequence). The V segment lost 1 base and the J segment 5 bases; nucleotides outside the gene matches: 12. This CDR3 spans 18 amino acids. The CDR3 coding sequence is TGTGCCAGCAGTTTATACGGATTCGGGGACAGGATTACCGGGGAGCTGTTTTTT. Translated: CASSLYGFGDRITGELFF.

Here the CDR3 DNA reads TGTGCCATCAGTGTCCGGGAGGGGTACAATGAGCAGTTCTTC. Amino acids: CAISVREGYNEQFF. The V gene is TRBV10-3, the J gene TRBJ2-1; 8 bases agree with TRBD2. CDR3 length: 14 residues. Germline-derived CDR1 and CDR2 are ENHRY and SYGVKD. Trimming removed 4 bases from V and 4 bases from J; junction bases left unmatched: 3.

The chain uses TRBV23-1 and TRBJ2-2; 11 bases line up with TRBD2. TRBV23-1 is recorded as an ORF, its role being uncertain. The ends lost 8 bases at V and 3 bases at J; junction bases unmatched: 11. The CDR3 contains 17 residues. The DNA for the CDR3 is TGCGCCAGCGGCGAAAAACTAGCGGGAGTTGACACCGGGGAGCTGTTTTTT. Translating it yields CASGEKLAGVDTGELFF.

J is TRBJ2-7 and V is TRBV18; D is tentatively TRBD1 or TRBD2 (5 bases each). Per germline, CDR1 KGHSH and CDR2 LQKENI. The CDR3 runs 14 residues. With 1 base removed from V and 6 bases from J, the gap between germline ends came to 13 bases. CDR3 loop: CASSPQGPEGEQYF. In nucleotides, the CDR3 is TGTGCCAGCTCACCACAGGGGCCCGAGGGCGAGCAGTACTTC.

Worth noting for this clone: The sample carries other DNA sequences with the same CDR3. This chain uses TRBV30 with TRBJ2-1; D is unclear. Germline assignment: CDR1 GTSNPN and CDR2 SVGIG (reference sequence). The CDR3 contains 11 residues. Trimming shortened V by 0 bases and J by 9 bases, and 6 bases separated the two germline ends. CDR3 in amino acids: CAWSVLVEQFF. In DNA, the CDR3 is TGTGCCTGGAGTGTACTGGTTGAGCAGTTCTTC.

This clone occurred a few times. The chain carries TRBV30 and TRBJ1-2, with no clear D. The germline V gene encodes CDR1 GTSNPN and CDR2 SVGIG (reference sequence). Trimming cost V 7 bases and J 7 bases, with 7 bases left between them. CDR3 length: 9 amino acids. CDR3 loop: CALGAGYTF. The CDR3 DNA reads TGTGCCTTGGGTGCTGGCTACACCTTC.

This clone has a single count. This sequence joins TRBV7-3 and TRBJ2-1; TRBD2 agrees at 10 bases. With V trimmed by 8 bases and J by 9 bases, 7 bases remained unmatched. The CDR3 loop spans 13 amino acids. Per germline, CDR1 SGHTA and CDR2 FQGTGA. This CDR3 reads CASSSGSLGEQFF. As DNA, the CDR3 is TGTGCCAGCTCTAGCGGGAGTTTGGGTGAGCAGTTCTTC.

V is TRBV7-2 and J is TRBJ2-5; D might be TRBD1 or TRBD2, each matching 5 bases. The V end was cut by 1 base, the J end by 9 bases, with 12 bases between. Germline CDR1 and CDR2: SGHTA and FQGNSA. This CDR3 is built from 13 residues. CDR3 nucleotide sequence: TGTGCCAGCAGCTTAGAGGGGACGGAGGCCCAGTACTTC. Protein product: CASSLEGTEAQYF.

The gene calls are TRBV7-2 and TRBJ2-3; D might be TRBD1 (5 bases). CDR3 length: 16 residues. V lost 3 bases, J lost 2 bases, and 15 bases lay in between. Germline CDR1 and CDR2: SGHTA and FQGNSA. The CDR3 coding sequence is TGTGCCAGCAGCTTTCGGTCGGCCGGACACACAGATACGCAGTATTTT. Translated: CASSFRSAGHTDTQYF. The full variable domain, in which reference TRBV7-2 and TRBJ2-3 provide the parts outside the CDR3, is GAGVSQSPSNKVTEKGKDVELRCDPISGHTALYWYRQSLGQGLEFLIYFQGNSAPDKSGLPSDRFSAERTGGSVSTLTIQRTQQEDSAVYLCASSFRSAGHTDTQYFGPGTRLTVL.

Here the CDR3 DNA reads TGTGCCAGCAGCTTTGTCACTGGACTAGCGGGATTGAGGGGAGATACGCAGTATTTT. Protein product: CASSFVTGLAGLRGDTQYF. The chain links TRBV7-9 to TRBJ2-3; 12 bases fit TRBD2. The CDR3 runs 19 residues. The germline gives CDR1 SEHNR, CDR2 FQNEAQ (reference sequence). Germline trimming cut 3 bases from V and 5 bases from J; bases unmatched to any gene: 15.

The chain carries TRBV7-2 and TRBJ1-5; 8 bases match TRBD1. The CDR3 contains 15 residues. In germline, CDR1 is SGHTA, CDR2 FQGNSA. With V trimmed by 4 bases and J by 2 bases, 4 bases remained unmatched. As DNA, the CDR3 is TGTGCCAGCAGCTACCAGACAGGGGGCAATCAGCCCCAGCATTTT. It codes for CASSYQTGGNQPQHF.